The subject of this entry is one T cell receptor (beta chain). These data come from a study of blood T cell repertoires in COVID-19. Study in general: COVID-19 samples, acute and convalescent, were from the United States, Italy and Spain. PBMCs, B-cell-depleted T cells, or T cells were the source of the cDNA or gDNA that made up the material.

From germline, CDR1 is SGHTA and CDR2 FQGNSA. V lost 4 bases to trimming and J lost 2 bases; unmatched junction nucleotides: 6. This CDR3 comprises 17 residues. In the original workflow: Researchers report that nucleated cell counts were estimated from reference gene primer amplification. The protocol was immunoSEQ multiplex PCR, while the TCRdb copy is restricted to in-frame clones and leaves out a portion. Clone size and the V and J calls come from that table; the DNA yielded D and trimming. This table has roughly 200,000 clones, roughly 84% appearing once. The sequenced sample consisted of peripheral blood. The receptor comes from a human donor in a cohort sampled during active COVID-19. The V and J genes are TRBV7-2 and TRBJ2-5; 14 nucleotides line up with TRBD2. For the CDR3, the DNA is TGTGCCAGCAGCTCTGGGACTAGCGGGAGAAGGCAAGAGACCCAGTACTTC. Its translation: CASSSGTSGRRQETQYF.